This TCR beta chain was observed in a study of early T cells in non-severe SARS-CoV-2 infection. In the study overall: Bulk RNA isolated from unsorted whole blood underwent sequencing; chains were not paired.

One entry per CDR3 protein, called by TCRdb with MiXCR from the 5' RACE reads. The repertoire holds more than 70,000 distinct CDR3 sequences, about 12% seen once, with approximately 7% in the top ten. This clonotype has only a few counts. The CDR3 totals 13 residues. V shed 2 bases and J shed 5 bases, with 6 bases lying between them. Per the germline V gene, CDR1 is SGHNT and CDR2 is YENEEA. The chain has TRBV11-3 and TRBJ2-2; D not resolved. Sequenced: whole blood. The receptor's source is an adult who was a healthcare worker with PCR-confirmed SARS-CoV-2 infection or an uninfected control (not recorded which). This chain's CDR3 is CASSLLFTGELFF. CDR3 DNA: TGTGCCAGCAGCTTACTTTTTACCGGGGAGCTGTTTTTT.